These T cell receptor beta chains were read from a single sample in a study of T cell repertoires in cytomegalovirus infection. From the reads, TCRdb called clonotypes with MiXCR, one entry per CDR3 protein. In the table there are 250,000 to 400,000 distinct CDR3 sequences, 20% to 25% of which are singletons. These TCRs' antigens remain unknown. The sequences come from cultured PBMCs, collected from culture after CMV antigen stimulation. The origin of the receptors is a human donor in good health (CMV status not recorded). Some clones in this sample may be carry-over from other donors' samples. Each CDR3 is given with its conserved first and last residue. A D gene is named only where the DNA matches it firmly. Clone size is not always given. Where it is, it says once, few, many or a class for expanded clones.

CDR3 protein: CSAEDSFTYEQYF
CDR3 DNA: TGCAGTGCTGAGGACAGCTTTACCTACGAGCAGTACTTC
clone size: NA
V gene: TRBV20-1
D gene: NA
J gene: TRBJ2-7

CDR3 protein: CASSLIGAVTEAFF
CDR3 DNA: TGTGCCAGCAGTTTGATCGGGGCGGTCACTGAAGCTTTCTTT
clone size: few
V gene: TRBV28
D gene: NA
J gene: TRBJ1-1

CDR3 protein: CASNGDMNTEAFF
CDR3 DNA: TGTGCCAGTAATGGGGACATGAACACTGAAGCTTTCTTT
clone size: many
V gene: TRBV19
D gene: NA
J gene: TRBJ1-1

CDR3 protein: CASSQDPLPQIEKLFF
CDR3 DNA: TGCGCCAGCAGCCAAGACCCTCTTCCCCAGATTGAAAAACTGTTTTTT
clone size: many
V gene: TRBV4-3
D gene: NA
J gene: TRBJ1-4

CDR3 protein: CASSHGGAGTDTQYF
CDR3 DNA: TGTGCCAGCAGTCACGGGGGCGCGGGCACAGATACGCAGTATTTT
clone size: few
V gene: TRBV6-5
D gene: NA
J gene: TRBJ2-3

CDR3 protein: CASIPDRTTDTQYF
CDR3 DNA: TGTGCCAGCATCCCGGACAGGACCACAGATACGCAGTATTTT
clone size: few
V gene: TRBV7-8
D gene: TRBD1
J gene: TRBJ2-3

CDR3 protein: CASSNNRGGYTF
CDR3 DNA: TGTGCCAGTAGTAACAACCGTGGCGGCTACACCTTC
clone size: NA
V gene: TRBV19
D gene: NA
J gene: TRBJ1-2

CDR3 protein: CASSGDRATEAFF
CDR3 DNA: TGTGCCAGCAGCGGTGACAGGGCCACTGAAGCTTTCTTT
clone size: many
V gene: TRBV7-2
D gene: TRBD1
J gene: TRBJ1-1

CDR3 protein: CACARNTEAFF
CDR3 DNA: TGTGCCTGTGCCCGGAACACTGAAGCTTTCTTT
clone size: once
V gene: TRBV30
D gene: NA
J gene: TRBJ1-1

CDR3 protein: CASSIWETGELFF
CDR3 DNA: TGTGCCAGTAGTATATGGGAGACCGGGGAGCTGTTTTTT
clone size: NA
V gene: TRBV19
D gene: NA
J gene: TRBJ2-2

CDR3 protein: CSASPPASYTEAFF
CDR3 DNA: TGCAGCGCCAGCCCCCCCGCTTCCTACACTGAAGCTTTCTTT
clone size: few
V gene: TRBV29-1
D gene: NA
J gene: TRBJ1-1

CDR3 protein: CASRISAVQETQYF
CDR3 DNA: TGTGCCAGCAGGATCTCGGCGGTCCAAGAGACCCAGTACTTC
clone size: NA
V gene: TRBV6-1
D gene: NA
J gene: TRBJ2-5

CDR3 protein: CASTPRQGLPKETQYF
CDR3 DNA: TGTGCCAGCACCCCCCGCCAGGGACTACCTAAAGAGACCCAGTACTTC
clone size: NA
V gene: TRBV6-2/TRBV6-3
D gene: TRBD2
J gene: TRBJ2-5

CDR3 protein: CASRGSGTDTQYF
CDR3 DNA: TGTGCCAGCAGGGGATCTGGCACAGATACGCAGTATTTT
clone size: many
V gene: TRBV6-1
D gene: NA
J gene: TRBJ2-3

CDR3 protein: CASSSGAADTQYF
CDR3 DNA: TGTGCCAGCAGTTCGGGTGCCGCAGATACGCAGTATTTT
clone size: few
V gene: TRBV12-3/TRBV12-4
D gene: NA
J gene: TRBJ2-3

CDR3 protein: CASSLSRFPSGNNNEQFF
CDR3 DNA: TGTGCCAGCAGTTTATCGAGGTTCCCTAGCGGGAACAACAATGAGCAGTTCTTC
clone size: NA
V gene: TRBV27
D gene: TRBD2
J gene: TRBJ2-1